The 27 T cell receptor beta chains reported below all come from one sample, sequenced in a study of cytomegalovirus exposure and HLA in healthy donors. TCRdb's table, derived via immunoSEQ multiplex PCR, lists solely in-frame clones and lacks some. The sample yields 120,000 or so clones, 70% to 90% seen once. What was sequenced was PBMCs. The origin of the receptors is a man between 18 and 29 years old in good health and CMV-seronegative.

The chain combines TRBV30 with TRBJ2-5, with D maybe TRBD2 (5 bases). V lost 3 bases, J lost 10 bases, and 12 bases lay in between. The CDR3 has 11 residues. Looked up from germline, CDR1 is GTSNPN and CDR2 is SVGIG (reference sequence). CDR3 residues: CAWRLRRGQYF. CDR3 coding DNA: TGTGCCTGGAGACTCAGACGGGGCCAGTACTTC.

This clone has a handful of counts. This chain connects TRBV5-1 to TRBJ1-6; D remains ambiguous. This CDR3 contains 14 residues. Between the trimmed V and J ends, which lost 4 bases and 9 bases, there was a span of 14 bases. The germline CDR1 and CDR2 sequences are SGHRS and YFSETQ. The CDR3 region is CASSLGDLVSPLHF. CDR3 bases: TGCGCCAGCAGCCTCGGGGATCTGGTTTCACCCCTCCACTTT.

The chain carries TRBV28 and TRBJ1-3; D gene unclear. The V end lost 11 bases, the J end lost 0 bases, and 14 bases lay between the germline ends. Germline CDR1 MDHEN, CDR2 SYDVKM. CDR3 length: 14 amino acids. CDR3 in DNA: TGTGCCGCGAGCGGGTCATACTCTGGAAACACCATATATTTT. This codes for CAASGSYSGNTIYF.

This rearrangement joins TRBV10-2 to TRBJ1-2; D is unresolved. This CDR3 is built from 13 residues. The germline V gene has CDR1 WSHSY and CDR2 SAAADI. Trimming stripped 10 bases from V and 8 bases from J, with 20 bases between. CDR3 loop: CATPNGEGKGYTF. The CDR3 DNA reads TGCGCCACCCCAAACGGGGAAGGTAAAGGCTACACCTTC.

The chain carries TRBV6-5 and TRBJ1-1; D is perhaps TRBD1 (5 bases). Per germline, CDR1 MNHEY and CDR2 SVGAGI. V was shortened by 5 bases and J by 6 bases, with 13 bases between the two germline ends. CDR3 length: 13 residues. CDR3: CASSTAGRPEAFF. CDR3 in DNA: TGTGCCAGCAGTACGGCGGGGCGGCCTGAAGCTTTCTTT.

The chain recombines TRBV27 with TRBJ1-1, with unresolved D. Germline-derived CDR1 and CDR2 are MNHEY and SMNVEV (reference sequence). The length of the CDR3 is 17 residues. V lost 5 bases and J 0 bases, leaving 19 bases between the germline ends. CDR3: CASSLNREDILNTEAFF. CDR3 bases: TGTGCCAGCAGTCTAAACCGGGAAGACATATTGAACACTGAAGCTTTCTTT.

The V call is TRBV7-2, the J call TRBJ2-7; 9 bases line up with TRBD1. The trim removed 2 bases at V and 5 bases at J, leaving 7 bases unmatched. Looked up from germline, CDR1 is SGHTA and CDR2 is FQGNSA. The CDR3 sequence is 15 residues long. The CDR3 nucleotides are TGTGCCAGCAGCTTATATGGGACAGGGAACGACGAGCAGTACTTC. Translating gives CASSLYGTGNDEQYF.

The chain joins TRBV5-6 to TRBJ2-7, with a tentative D call TRBD2 (6 bases). The CDR3 extends over 14 amino acids. V dropped 2 bases and J dropped 4 bases, with 13 bases sitting between them. Per germline, CDR1 SGHDT and CDR2 YYEEEE. CDR3 nucleotide sequence: TGTGCCAGCAGCTTAAGGGTCGGGGGTTACGAGCAGTACTTC. This gives the protein CASSLRVGGYEQYF.

This chain joins TRBV6-5 and TRBJ2-2; 8 nucleotides align to TRBD1. J gave up 4 bases and V 3 bases, and 7 bases lay outside the gene matches. This CDR3 is built from 16 residues. Per the germline V gene, CDR1 is MNHEY and CDR2 is SVGAGI. The CDR3 spells CASSYSGGYGTGELFF. The CDR3 DNA reads TGTGCCAGCAGTTATTCAGGGGGCTACGGCACCGGGGAGCTGTTTTTT.

This chain joins TRBV7-9 and TRBJ2-3; D call uncertain. V was shortened by 5 bases and J by 6 bases, with 9 bases between the two germline ends. Looked up from germline, CDR1 is SEHNR and CDR2 is FQNEAQ (reference sequence). CDR3 length equals 12 residues. In nucleotides, the CDR3 is TGTGCCAGCAGCCCCCGGTTCGATACGCAGTATTTT. Translated: CASSPRFDTQYF.

This clone appeared a single time. The V and J genes are TRBV7-2 and TRBJ2-5; 8 nucleotides align to TRBD2. V shed 3 bases and J 6 bases; nucleotides not matched to a gene: 12. The CDR3 is made up of 16 amino acids. Germline V gives CDR1 SGHTA, CDR2 FQGNSA. CDR3 sequence reads: CASSFRSGGAGQTQYF. The CDR3 DNA sequence: TGTGCCAGCAGCTTCAGGTCCGGGGGGGCCGGACAGACCCAGTACTTC.

The chain employs TRBV5-1 and TRBJ2-5, with D possibly TRBD1 on 6 matching bases. This CDR3 contains 13 residues. CDR1 is SGHRS, CDR2 YFSETQ, per germline. V was cut by 4 bases and J by 1 base, with 8 bases left in between. CDR3 residues: CASSAQGQETQYF. CDR3 coding DNA: TGCGCCAGCAGCGCACAGGGCCAAGAGACCCAGTACTTC.

The rearrangement joins TRBV6-6 to TRBJ1-5, with unresolved D. Germline CDR1 MNHNY, CDR2 SVGAGI (reference sequence). Trimming removed 3 bases from V and 0 bases from J, with 9 bases in between. The length of the CDR3 is 15 residues. The CDR3 bases are TGTGCCAGCAGTTATAGGAGGGATAGCAATCAGCCCCAGCATTTT. It encodes CASSYRRDSNQPQHF.

For the CDR3, the DNA is TGTGCCAGCAGTTCTCCTCCCGAGACCCAGTACTTC. It translates to CASSSPPETQYF. This chain uses TRBV27 with TRBJ2-5; no definite D call. CDR3 length equals 12 residues. The V end was cut by 4 bases, the J end by 5 bases, with 8 bases between. Germline assignment: CDR1 MNHEY and CDR2 SMNVEV (reference sequence).

The chain is built from TRBV6-5 and TRBJ1-1, with unresolved D. Germline V gene sequence: CDR1 MNHEY, CDR2 SVGAGI. The CDR3 loop spans 14 amino acids. Trimming pared 2 bases from V and 1 base from J, leaving 8 bases between. The CDR3 loop is CASSYGRENTEAFF. The CDR3 bases are TGTGCCAGCAGTTACGGACGGGAGAACACTGAAGCTTTCTTT.

The rearrangement joins TRBV10-3 to TRBJ2-7; perhaps TRBD1 as D (6 bases). This CDR3 is 15 amino acids long. Trimming removed 3 bases at V and 3 bases at J, with 15 bases between. Germline lookup yields CDR1 ENHRY and CDR2 SYGVKD. The CDR3 loop is CAISESQGKGYEQYF. The DNA of the CDR3 is TGTGCCATCAGTGAATCGCAGGGGAAGGGCTACGAGCAGTACTTC.

This clone was found a few times. The chain is built from TRBV28 and TRBJ2-5; D perhaps matches TRBD1 (6 bases). The CDR3 spans 15 residues. V was pared by 6 bases and J by 5 bases, with 19 bases between. CDR1 is MDHEN and CDR2 is SYDVKM in the germline V gene. CDR3: CASSDTAQGPETQYF. The CDR3 DNA sequence: TGTGCCAGCAGCGACACGGCCCAGGGGCCGGAGACCCAGTACTTC. Drawing the rest from reference TRBV28 and TRBJ2-5, the complete variable domain is DVKVTQSSRYLVKRTGEKVFLECVQDMDHENMFWYRQDPGLGLRLIYFSYDVKMKEKGDIPEGYSVSREKKERFSLILESASTNQTSMYLCASSDTAQGPETQYFGPGTRLLVL.

This clone turned up a few times. This chain joins TRBV6-6 and TRBJ2-2; possible D gene TRBD1, 5 bases. Trimming stripped 6 bases from V and 5 bases from J, with 10 bases between. CDR1 and CDR2 from the germline V gene are MNHNY and SVGAGI (reference sequence). The CDR3 covers 13 residues. CDR3 amino acids: CASRVTETGELFF. The DNA for the CDR3 is TGTGCCAGCAGAGTGACAGAGACCGGGGAGCTGTTTTTT.

The rearrangement links TRBV28 to TRBJ2-1, with TRBD1 matching 9 bases. The germline CDR1 and CDR2 sequences are MDHEN and SYDVKM. The V segment lost 6 bases and the J segment 8 bases; nucleotides outside the gene matches: 11. The CDR3 spans 15 residues. The CDR3 loop reads CASSGPGTGLYEQFF. The CDR3 nucleotides are TGTGCCAGCAGCGGACCCGGGACAGGGCTGTATGAGCAGTTCTTC.

The CDR3 nucleotides are TGTGCCAGCAGGTCTACTCGGGGGAACTATGGCTACACCTTC. Its protein is CASRSTRGNYGYTF. The rearrangement links TRBV11-2 to TRBJ1-2, with D possibly TRBD1 on 5 matching bases. CDR3 length equals 14 residues. In germline, CDR1 is SGHAT, CDR2 FQNNGV. V shed 6 bases and J shed 2 bases, with 13 bases lying between them.

V is TRBV13 and J is TRBJ2-7; 8 bases align to TRBD2. The junction had 8 bases not matched to a gene; V was cut back by 4 bases and J by 0 bases. The CDR3 covers 16 residues. Germline V lookup: CDR1 PRHDT, CDR2 FYEKMQ (reference sequence). CDR3 DNA sequence: TGTGCCAGCAGCTCTACTAGCGGAGTGTCCTCCTACGAGCAGTACTTC. This encodes CASSSTSGVSSYEQYF. The whole variable domain, remainder taken from reference TRBV13 and TRBJ2-7, is AAGVIQSPRHLIKEKRETATLKCYPIPRHDTVYWYQQGPGQDPQFLISFYEKMQSDKGSIPDRFSAQQFSDYHSELNMSSLELGDSALYFCASSSTSGVSSYEQYFGPGTRLTVT.

The gene calls are TRBV7-2 and TRBJ1-5, with TRBD1 as a possible D gene (5 bases). Per the germline V gene, CDR1 is SGHTA and CDR2 is FQGNSA. The CDR3 spans 15 residues. V lost 5 bases, J lost 6 bases, and 17 bases lay in between. The CDR3 bases are TGTGCCAGCAGCACTGTCAAGGGGTATGGTCAGCCCCAGCATTTT. Its translation is CASSTVKGYGQPQHF. The full variable domain, rest sourced from reference TRBV7-2 and TRBJ1-5, is GAGVSQSPSNKVTEKGKDVELRCDPISGHTALYWYRQSLGQGLEFLIYFQGNSAPDKSGLPSDRFSAERTGGSVSTLTIQRTQQEDSAVYLCASSTVKGYGQPQHFGDGTRLSIL.

This chain links TRBV5-8 with TRBJ2-7, with TRBD2 matching over 13 bases. Germline CDR1 SGHTS, CDR2 YDEGEE. V lost 4 bases, J lost 2 bases, and 12 bases stayed unmatched. The CDR3 covers 18 residues. The CDR3 reads CASSPGLAGVLGPYEQYF. CDR3 in DNA: TGTGCCAGCAGCCCAGGACTAGCGGGAGTATTGGGGCCCTACGAGCAGTACTTC.

The gene calls are TRBV21-1 and TRBJ1-5; the table's D call of TRBD1 was not tested on the DNA. TRBV21-1 is termed a pseudogene. The CDR3 runs to 13 residues. The CDR3 DNA follows: TGTGCCAGCAGGAAAATAAGCAGGCAGCCCCAGCATTTT. Encoded protein: CASRKISRQPQHF.

V is TRBV7-9 and J is TRBJ2-5, with TRBD2 identical over 14 bases. Germline V lookup: CDR1 SEHNR, CDR2 FQNEAQ (reference sequence). J lost 5 bases, V lost 5 bases, and 13 bases had no gene match. This CDR3 contains 18 residues. DNA of the CDR3: TGTGCCAGCAGCCCCGGGACTAGCGGGAGAGGAGGTTATGAGACCCAGTACTTC. Translating it yields CASSPGTSGRGGYETQYF. Full variable domain (missing parts from reference TRBV7-9 and TRBJ2-5): DTGVSQNPRHKITKRGQNVTFRCDPISEHNRLYWYRQTLGQGPEFLTYFQNEAQLEKSRLLSDRFSAERPKGSFSTLEIQRTEQGDSAMYLCASSPGTSGRGGYETQYFGPGTRLLVL.

The CDR3 coding sequence is TGTGCCAGCAGTGAAGACGGGGGAGGTAGCAATCAGCCCCAGCATTTT. It yields the protein CASSEDGGGSNQPQHF. The V and J genes are TRBV6-1 and TRBJ1-5; possible D gene TRBD1, 5 bases. Germline V gives CDR1 MNHNS, CDR2 SASEGT. Between the trimmed V and J ends, which lost 1 base and 0 bases, there was a span of 10 bases. This CDR3 is 16 amino acids long.

This chain links TRBV5-4 with TRBJ1-1; D is undetermined. Germline CDR1 reads SGHNT; CDR2 reads YYREEE (reference sequence). The CDR3 contains 13 residues. Trimming cost V 2 bases and J 2 bases, with 7 bases left between them. DNA of the CDR3: TGTGCCAGCAGCTTTCAGATAAACACTGAAGCTTTCTTT. This gives the protein CASSFQINTEAFF. Full variable domain (rest looked up from reference TRBV5-4 and TRBJ1-1): ETGVTQSPTHLIKTRGQQVTLRCSSQSGHNTVSWYQQALGQGPQFIFQYYREEENGRGNFPPRFSGLQFPNYSSELNVNALELDDSALYLCASSFQINTEAFFGQGTRLTVV.